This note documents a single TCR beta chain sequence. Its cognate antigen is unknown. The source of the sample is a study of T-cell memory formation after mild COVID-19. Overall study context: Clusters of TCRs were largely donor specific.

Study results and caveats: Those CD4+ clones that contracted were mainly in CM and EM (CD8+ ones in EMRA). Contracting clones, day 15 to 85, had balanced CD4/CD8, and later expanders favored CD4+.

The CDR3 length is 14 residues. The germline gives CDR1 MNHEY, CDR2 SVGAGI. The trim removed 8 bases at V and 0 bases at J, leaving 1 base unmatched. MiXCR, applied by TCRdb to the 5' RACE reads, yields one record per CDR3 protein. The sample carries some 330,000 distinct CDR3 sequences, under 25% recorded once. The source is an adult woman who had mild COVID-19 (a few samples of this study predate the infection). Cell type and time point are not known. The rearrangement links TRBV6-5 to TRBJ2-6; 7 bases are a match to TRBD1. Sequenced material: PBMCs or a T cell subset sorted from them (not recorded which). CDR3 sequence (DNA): TGTGCCAGCGGGACAGACTCTGGGGCCAACGTCCTGACTTTC. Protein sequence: CASGTDSGANVLTF.